This passage covers 23 T cell receptor beta chains from one sample sequenced in a study of OX40 agonist ivuxolimab in advanced cancers. The assay was immunoSEQ multiplex PCR, and TCRdb's table has in-frame clones only and misses some. The top ten hold under 0.35% of the sample, which has tens of thousands of clones, approximately 91% seen once. This specimen consisted of CD4+ or CD8+ T cells sorted from blood, obtained in a trial of the OX40 agonist ivuxolimab. The receptors originated from an adult with an advanced solid tumor such as melanoma, head and neck, liver or kidney cancer.

The chain joins TRBV9 to TRBJ2-1, with D uncertain. The V end lost 1 base, the J end lost 5 bases, and 7 bases lay between the germline ends. The CDR3 spans 13 residues. Germline CDR1 and CDR2: SGDLS and YYNGEE. CDR3: CASSVSAHNEQFF. Here the CDR3 DNA reads TGTGCCAGCAGCGTATCAGCCCACAATGAGCAGTTCTTC.

In its sample, this clone was seen once. This chain links TRBV19 with TRBJ2-5; D gene unclear. This CDR3 has 13 residues. V shed 6 bases and J shed 3 bases, with 11 bases lying between them. Germline lookup yields CDR1 LNHDA and CDR2 SQIVND (reference sequence). CDR3 bases: TGTGCCAGTAGGCTTGTAGAGGAAGAGACCCAGTACTTC. Translation: CASRLVEEETQYF.

A single count supports this clone. V usage is TRBV19 and J usage is TRBJ2-1; perhaps TRBD2 as D (5 bases). This CDR3 is 15 amino acids long. The ends were cut back, 6 bases at V and 0 bases at J, with 12 bases in the middle. The V gene's germline CDR1 is LNHDA and CDR2 SQIVND (reference sequence). This chain's CDR3 is CASSIRETSYNEQFF. DNA for the CDR3: TGTGCCAGTAGCATCCGGGAAACCTCCTACAATGAGCAGTTCTTC.

The chain couples TRBV5-1 to TRBJ2-1, with a possible D match to TRBD2 (6 bases). The V gene lost 0 bases and the J gene lost 4 bases, with 14 bases spanning the gap. This CDR3 region has 16 residues. Looked up from germline, CDR1 is SGHRS and CDR2 is YFSETQ. Here the CDR3 reads CASSLDRSGGYNEQFF. As DNA, the CDR3 is TGCGCCAGCAGCTTGGATAGGTCTGGGGGGTACAATGAGCAGTTCTTC. The whole variable domain, remainder taken from reference TRBV5-1 and TRBJ2-1, is KAGVTQTPRYLIKTRGQQVTLSCSPISGHRSVSWYQQTPGQGLQFLFEYFSETQRNKGNFPGRFSGRQFSNSRSEMNVSTLELGDSALYLCASSLDRSGGYNEQFFGPGTRLTVL.

This chain uses TRBV5-6 with TRBJ2-5; D may be TRBD2 (6 bases). The germline CDR1 and CDR2 sequences are SGHDT and YYEEEE. The CDR3 consists of 15 residues. The V end was cut by 5 bases, the J end by 2 bases, with 16 bases between. The chain's CDR3 is CASRGTSTKQETQYF. The CDR3 nucleotides read TGTGCCAGCAGAGGGACTTCCACAAAGCAAGAGACCCAGTACTTC.

The rearrangement links TRBV29-1 to TRBJ2-1, with D uncertain. This CDR3 has 12 amino acids. Germline V lookup: CDR1 SQVTM, CDR2 ANQGSEA. V was shortened by 8 bases and J by 4 bases, with 12 bases between the two germline ends. The CDR3 DNA sequence: TGCAGCTCCAAGGCATCATACAATGAGCAGTTCTTC. It specifies CSSKASYNEQFF.

This clone appeared a few times. This chain uses TRBV28 with TRBJ1-2; D not certain. The CDR3 runs 12 residues. CDR1 MDHEN and CDR2 SYDVKM come from the germline V gene. V lost 5 bases and J 2 bases, leaving 6 bases between the germline ends. CDR3 loop: CASSTQNYGYTF. CDR3 coding DNA: TGTGCCAGCAGTACACAGAACTATGGCTACACCTTC.

This clone was found once. This chain uses TRBV4-2 with TRBJ1-2; 8 nucleotides align to TRBD1. CDR3 length: 15 residues. Germline V CDR1 and CDR2: LGHNA, YNFKEQ. The V and J ends lost 1 base and 2 bases, in that order; junction bases with no gene match: 3. This CDR3 reads CASSQGTGSNYGYTF. CDR3 nucleotide sequence: TGTGCCAGCAGCCAAGGGACAGGGTCAAACTATGGCTACACCTTC.

The chain recombines TRBV29-1 with TRBJ1-2; D unresolved. The CDR3 is made up of 13 amino acids. V lost 8 bases to trimming and J lost 1 base, with 14 bases between them. CDR1 is SQVTM and CDR2 is ANQGSEA in the germline V gene. In nucleotides, the CDR3 is TGCAGCACCTACAAGACGGATAACTATGGCTACACCTTC. Protein: CSTYKTDNYGYTF.

V gene TRBV2 combines with J gene TRBJ2-2; 9 bases line up with TRBD2. V lost 8 bases to trimming and J lost 5 bases; unmatched junction nucleotides: 9. Germline-derived CDR1 and CDR2 are SNHLY and FYNNEI. There are 15 residues in the CDR3. This CDR3 reads CASRGLAGKTGELFF. The CDR3 DNA reads TGTGCCAGCCGGGGTCTAGCGGGAAAGACCGGGGAGCTGTTTTTT.

This clone appeared a few times. The chain recombines TRBV30 with TRBJ1-3, with TRBD1 matching over 7 bases. Germline V gene data show CDR1 as GTSNPN and CDR2 as SVGIG (reference sequence). This CDR3 is built from 14 residues. Trimming took 3 bases from V and 0 from J; bases not matched to a gene: 2. CDR3 sequence reads: CAWRGQSSGNTIYF. CDR3 DNA sequence: TGTGCCTGGAGGGGACAGAGCTCTGGAAACACCATATATTTT.

This chain connects TRBV6-6 to TRBJ1-3, with TRBD1 matching over 7 bases. CDR1 is MNHNY, CDR2 SVGAGI, per germline (reference sequence). This CDR3 contains 14 residues. V lost 4 bases to trimming and J lost 0 bases; unmatched junction nucleotides: 0. The CDR3 region is CASSWDSSGNTIYF. The CDR3 nucleotides are TGTGCCAGCAGTTGGGACAGCTCTGGAAACACCATATATTTT.

CDR3 coding DNA: TGTGCCAGCAGCGTCCCGGACAGGAGCTCCTACGAGCAGTACTTC. This codes for CASSVPDRSSYEQYF. The J gene is TRBJ2-7, the V gene TRBV2, with TRBD1 matching over 7 bases. Trimming cost V 6 bases and J 0 bases; bases outside gene matches: 8. Germline V CDR1 and CDR2: SNHLY, FYNNEI. The CDR3 runs 15 residues.

V is TRBV6-5 and J is TRBJ2-7; the match to TRBD1 covers 9 bases. After removal of 7 bases from V and 0 bases from J, the junction contained 4 bases not matched to a gene. Germline V gene sequence: CDR1 MNHEY, CDR2 SVGAGI. The CDR3 extends over 14 amino acids. CDR3 in amino acids: CASKRGQGSYEQYF. Written as DNA, the CDR3 is TGTGCCAGCAAACGGGGACAGGGCTCCTACGAGCAGTACTTC.

The rearrangement uses TRBV6-5 and TRBJ2-2; D perhaps matches TRBD1 (6 bases). Germline V gene data show CDR1 as MNHEY and CDR2 as SVGAGI. The CDR3 length is 13 residues. The ends were cut back, 5 bases at V and 7 bases at J, with 11 bases in the middle. The chain's CDR3 is CASSTQGSGELFF. The CDR3 coding sequence is TGTGCCAGCAGTACACAGGGCAGCGGGGAGCTGTTTTTT.

The chain recombines TRBV27 with TRBJ2-2; D may match TRBD1 or TRBD2 (6 bases each). Germline CDR1 MNHEY, CDR2 SMNVEV (reference sequence). Trimming stripped 0 bases from V and 0 bases from J, with 17 bases between. The length of the CDR3 is 19 residues. The CDR3 loop is CASSLSSPEGTSNTGELFF. CDR3 nucleotide sequence: TGTGCCAGCAGTTTATCTTCCCCGGAGGGGACATCGAACACCGGGGAGCTGTTTTTT.

This chain connects TRBV25-1 to TRBJ1-1; 8 nucleotides match TRBD1. J gave up 2 bases and V 4 bases, and 9 bases lay outside the gene matches. Per the germline V gene, CDR1 is MGHDK and CDR2 is SYGVNS. The CDR3 length is 16 residues. CDR3 in DNA: TGTGCCAGCAGTGTAATAACAGGGGGTCCTAACACTGAAGCTTTCTTT. Its protein product is CASSVITGGPNTEAFF.

The rearrangement links TRBV10-1 to TRBJ2-7, with no clear D. The CDR3 spans 16 residues. Germline lookup yields CDR1 WNHNN and CDR2 SYGVQD (reference sequence). V lost 3 bases, J lost 4 bases, and 19 bases lay in between. DNA for the CDR3: TGCGCCAGCAGTGAAATCGGACCAAGAGGTCCTTACGAGCAGTACTTC. The encoded protein is CASSEIGPRGPYEQYF.

This clone was detected once. This chain uses TRBV6-1 with TRBJ1-2; no clear D gene. Trimming removed 5 bases from V and 4 bases from J, with 17 bases in between. The CDR3 totals 15 residues. Germline V gene data show CDR1 as MNHNS and CDR2 as SASEGT. CDR3 sequence (DNA): TGTGCCAGCAGTCCCTCACTCTGGGTGATCTATGGCTACACCTTC. Residues: CASSPSLWVIYGYTF.

The V gene is TRBV12-5, the J gene TRBJ2-2; D is unresolved. Germline CDR1 and CDR2: LGHNT and FRNRAP. The CDR3 totals 11 residues. V lost 7 bases and J 3 bases, leaving 3 bases between the germline ends. The CDR3 DNA follows: TGTGCTAGTGCCGACACCGGGGAGCTGTTTTTT. Its protein product is CASADTGELFF.

The chain joins TRBV7-9 to TRBJ2-7; D may correspond to TRBD1 or TRBD2 (5 bases each). This CDR3 is built from 15 residues. The ends were cut back, 4 bases at V and 1 base at J, with 14 bases in the middle. From germline, CDR1 is SEHNR and CDR2 FQNEAQ (reference sequence). CDR3 nucleotide sequence: TGTGCCAGCAGCTACGGGACCGCGCGGTCCTACGAGCAGTACTTC. It encodes CASSYGTARSYEQYF.

The chain uses TRBV19 and TRBJ1-6; no firm D call. This CDR3 spans 14 amino acids. V was trimmed by 4 bases and J by 7 bases, leaving 11 bases between them. Germline CDR1 is LNHDA and CDR2 is SQIVND (reference sequence). The CDR3 DNA reads TGTGCCAGTAGTACGATGGTCGGGAATTCACCCCTCCACTTT. Its translation is CASSTMVGNSPLHF.

DNA of the CDR3: TGTGCCAGCAGCCAAGACTCAGGGTGGGGTAGAGATGGCTACACCTTC. It encodes CASSQDSGWGRDGYTF. V usage is TRBV14 and J usage is TRBJ1-2; weak D call: TRBD1 (5 bases). Trimming shortened V by 0 bases and J by 6 bases, and 17 bases separated the two germline ends. Germline CDR1 reads SGHDN; CDR2 reads FVKESK. This CDR3 is built from 16 residues. The variable domain in full, completed from reference TRBV14 and TRBJ1-2, reads EAGVTQFPSHSVIEKGQTVTLRCDPISGHDNLYWYRRVMGKEIKFLLHFVKESKQDESGMPNNRFLAERTGGTYSTLKVQPAELEDSGVYFCASSQDSGWGRDGYTFGSGTRLTVV.